The next 13 T cell receptor beta chains were all read from a single sample in a study of T cell responses to AZD1222 COVID-19 vaccine. Measured with immunoSEQ multiplex PCR; TCRdb has only the in-frame clones, and not every one. The repertoire holds roughly 160,000 clones, with around 94% as singletons. The sequencing used peripheral blood, collected on day 0 of AZD1222 vaccination. All receptors come from an adult in good health.

The chain combines TRBV20-1 with TRBJ1-1; no reliable D call. Trimming cost V 3 bases and J 5 bases, with 7 bases left between them. The CDR3 sequence is 11 residues long. Germline CDR1 DFQATT, CDR2 SNEGSKA (reference sequence). The CDR3 coding sequence is TGCAGTGCTAGTGTGCCTACTGAAGCTTTCTTT. This encodes CSASVPTEAFF.

The chain uses TRBV4-1 and TRBJ2-3; 8 bases line up with TRBD2. This CDR3 region has 16 residues. V lost 1 base and J lost 6; bases outside the gene matches: 9. Looked up from germline, CDR1 is MGHRA and CDR2 is YSYEKL. As DNA, the CDR3 is TGCGCCAGCAGCCAAGGACAGCGGGAGATAGAGGATACGCAGTATTTT. This gives the protein CASSQGQREIEDTQYF.

The chain links TRBV5-8 to TRBJ1-4, with D perhaps TRBD1 (5 bases). With 0 bases removed from V and 8 bases from J, the gap between germline ends came to 14 bases. The germline CDR1 and CDR2 sequences are SGHTS and YDEGEE. The CDR3 contains 15 residues. CDR3 residues: CASSLGQSKIEKLFF. CDR3 nucleotides: TGTGCCAGCAGCTTGGGACAGAGCAAGATAGAAAAACTGTTTTTT.

The chain couples TRBV27 to TRBJ2-7; 9 bases are shared with TRBD1. This CDR3 has 15 amino acids. The germline gives CDR1 MNHEY, CDR2 SMNVEV (reference sequence). Trimming removed 6 bases from V and 3 bases from J; junction bases left unmatched: 9. The CDR3 DNA sequence: TGTGCCAGCAGCTCCAAGACAGGGGGGGGCTACGAGCAGTACTTC. Its translation: CASSSKTGGGYEQYF.

This clone was detected a few times. The rearrangement uses TRBV19 and TRBJ2-1, with 14 bases matching TRBD2. CDR1 and CDR2 from the germline V gene are LNHDA and SQIVND (reference sequence). Trimming at V came to 5 bases and at J to 8 bases, leaving 8 bases not matched to a gene. This CDR3 contains 16 residues. The CDR3 sequence: CASSASGTSGSDEQFF. As DNA, the CDR3 is TGTGCCAGTAGTGCTTCCGGGACTAGCGGGAGCGATGAGCAGTTCTTC.

This clone is a singleton in its sample. This chain links TRBV6-5 with TRBJ2-2; 9 nucleotides match TRBD2. The germline CDR1 and CDR2 sequences are MNHEY and SVGAGI. Trimming at V came to 5 bases and at J to 5 bases, leaving 6 bases not matched to a gene. This CDR3 spans 15 amino acids. The DNA of the CDR3 is TGTGCCAGCAGTCTAGGACTAGCGATTACCGGGGAGCTGTTTTTT. This codes for CASSLGLAITGELFF.

V usage is TRBV28 and J usage is TRBJ1-4; D gene ambiguous. The V and J ends lost 5 bases and 0 bases respectively, with 10 bases between them. CDR3 length: 15 amino acids. Germline V gene sequence: CDR1 MDHEN, CDR2 SYDVKM. CDR3 sequence reads: CASSIRLPTNEKLFF. The CDR3 nucleotides read TGTGCCAGCAGTATCAGACTGCCAACTAATGAAAAACTGTTTTTT.

The rearrangement joins TRBV5-1 to TRBJ1-1; no reliable D call. Germline CDR1 reads SGHRS; CDR2 reads YFSETQ. The CDR3 spans 14 residues. The V end lost 0 bases, the J end lost 1 base, and 7 bases lay between the germline ends. The CDR3 loop reads CASSLGPPNTEAFF. The CDR3 DNA reads TGCGCCAGCAGCTTGGGACCTCCGAACACTGAAGCTTTCTTT.

V and J are TRBV19 and TRBJ2-2; D not resolved. The CDR3 totals 14 residues. The V and J ends lost 3 bases and 3 bases respectively, with 8 bases between them. Germline V gene lookup returns CDR1 LNHDA and CDR2 SQIVND (reference sequence). CDR3 coding DNA: TGTGCCAGTAGTATCCAAGCTGACACCGGGGAGCTGTTTTTT. Translating gives CASSIQADTGELFF.

The chain's CDR3 is CASSLSVYSYEQYF. The CDR3 bases are TGTGCCAGCAGTTTATCCGTATACTCCTACGAGCAGTACTTC. The chain is built from TRBV27 and TRBJ2-7; D unresolved. In germline, CDR1 is MNHEY, CDR2 SMNVEV (reference sequence). This CDR3 is 14 amino acids long. V gave up 0 bases and J gave up 0 bases, with 6 bases separating them.

The V call is TRBV7-9, the J call TRBJ2-7; 11 nucleotides line up with TRBD2. This CDR3 comprises 16 residues. Germline V gene data show CDR1 as SEHNR and CDR2 as FQNEAQ (reference sequence). V was clipped by 7 bases and J by 7 bases; unmatched bases: 15. DNA for the CDR3: TGTGCCAGCAACCTTGGGGGGCCCTGGACTAGCGGGGAGCAGTACTTC. It yields the protein CASNLGGPWTSGEQYF.

The rearrangement uses TRBV4-1 and TRBJ1-1, with D possibly being TRBD1 (5 bases). Between the trimmed V and J ends, which lost 9 bases and 4 bases, there was a span of 15 bases. In germline, CDR1 is MGHRA, CDR2 YSYEKL. CDR3 size: 13 residues. CDR3 loop: CASSEGMGTEAFF. DNA of the CDR3: TGCGCCAGTTCGGAGGGGATGGGCACTGAAGCTTTCTTT.

This clone has just one count. The rearrangement uses TRBV6-5 and TRBJ2-2; tentatively, D is TRBD1 (5 bases). Germline V CDR1 and CDR2: MNHEY, SVGAGI. V was trimmed by 0 bases and J by 1 base, leaving 6 bases between them. There are 15 residues in the CDR3. The CDR3 sequence is CASSYSQGNTGELFF. The CDR3 nucleotides read TGTGCCAGCAGTTACTCCCAGGGGAACACCGGGGAGCTGTTTTTT.